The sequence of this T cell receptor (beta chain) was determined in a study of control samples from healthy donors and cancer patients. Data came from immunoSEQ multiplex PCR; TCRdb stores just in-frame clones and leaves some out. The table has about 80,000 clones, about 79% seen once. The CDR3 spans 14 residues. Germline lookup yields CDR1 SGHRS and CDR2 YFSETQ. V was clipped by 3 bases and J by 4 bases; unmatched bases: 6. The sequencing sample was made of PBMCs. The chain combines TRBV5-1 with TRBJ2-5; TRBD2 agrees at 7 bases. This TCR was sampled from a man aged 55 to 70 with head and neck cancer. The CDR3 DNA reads TGCGCCAGCAGCTGGGCGGGAGAGCGAGAGACCCAGTACTTC. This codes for CASSWAGERETQYF.